This TCR beta chain is drawn from a study of T cells expressing NK-cell markers. The CDR3 extends over 17 amino acids. From its re-call of the 5' RACE reads, TCRdb lists each CDR3 protein once, without DNA. The sample has about 370,000 distinct CDR3 sequences; the top ten hold about 10%. J is TRBJ2-2 and V is TRBV12-3 or TRBV12-4; the TCRdb D gene call, TRBD2, has no DNA to confirm it. Sequencing input: blood T cells: a sorted CD56 or NKG2C T cell subset, CD4+ or CD8+ T cells, or bulk PBMC T cells (not recorded which). This clonotype was obtained from a woman aged 50 to 65 in good health. This CDR3 reads CASRPGTSGMRVRELFF.